This T cell receptor beta chain originates from a study of cytomegalovirus exposure and HLA in healthy donors. Study-wide results and caveats: Association with HLA alleles at 0.05 false discovery rate was found for 16,951 TCR beta sequences in a later analysis.

The PCR was carried out with 60 Vbeta primers and 13 Jbeta primers. The protocol was immunoSEQ multiplex PCR, while the TCRdb copy is restricted to in-frame clones and leaves out a portion. The sample includes about 240,000 clones, 80% to 85% seen only once; the top ten take about 8%. This CDR3 region has 15 residues. V lost 1 base to trimming and J lost 5 bases; unmatched junction nucleotides: 2. From germline, CDR1 is SEHNR and CDR2 FQNEAQ (reference sequence). Of note for this clone: What it binds is unknown.

This clonotype was obtained from a woman aged 55 to 70 in good health and CMV-seropositive. The sample comprised PBMCs. The chain has TRBV7-9 and TRBJ1-1; 12 positions agree with TRBD1. The chain's CDR3 is CASSLGDRGRTEAFF. The CDR3 DNA reads as TGTGCCAGCAGCTTAGGGGACAGGGGGCGAACTGAAGCTTTCTTT.